A single sample gave rise to the 21 T cell receptor beta chains below, sequenced in a study of blood T cells in healthy people across ages. A second PCR of about 7 to 12 cycles used a sample-barcoded 5' primer and a J-beta primer mix. TCRdb called the 5' RACE reads again in MiXCR, with one record for every CDR3 protein. The table shows 1,800,000 or so distinct CDR3 sequences, with about two fifths occurring only once. The specimen was blood. Receptor source: a human donor in good health.

This chain links TRBV12-3 or TRBV12-4 with TRBJ2-5, with D possibly TRBD1 on 6 matching bases. V shed 6 bases and J shed 8 bases, with 16 bases lying between them. The CDR3 is 13 residues long. CDR3 nucleotides: TGTGCCAGCAGCCCTGGGACATCAACAACCCAGTACTTC. The encoded protein is CASSPGTSTTQYF.

J is TRBJ1-5 and V is TRBV7-9; 7 nucleotides align to TRBD1. V was clipped by 0 bases and J by 0 bases; unmatched bases: 5. The CDR3 runs to 17 residues. Germline CDR1 reads SEHNR; CDR2 reads FQNEAQ (reference sequence). The CDR3 spells CASSLAPDRDSNQPQHF. CDR3 sequence (DNA): TGTGCCAGCAGCTTAGCCCCTGACAGGGATAGCAATCAGCCCCAGCATTTT.

The chain carries TRBV20-1 and TRBJ2-4, with 7 bases lining up with TRBD2. V lost 3 bases to trimming and J lost 0 bases; unmatched junction nucleotides: 17. This CDR3 has 19 amino acids. CDR1 and CDR2 (germline): DFQATT, SNEGSKA (reference sequence). CDR3 bases: TGCAGTGCTAGGCCCCCGCGGGCGGGGGTCCCATTAGCCAAAAACATTCAGTACTTC. This encodes CSARPPRAGVPLAKNIQYF.

The genes are TRBV12-3 or TRBV12-4 and TRBJ2-4, with unresolved D. The CDR3 is 15 amino acids. The V end was cut by 8 bases, the J end by 0 bases, with 14 bases between. The CDR3 spells CASSRGSRAKNIQYF. As DNA, the CDR3 is TGTGCCAGCTCCCGAGGTTCAAGAGCCAAAAACATTCAGTACTTC.

The V gene is TRBV6-4, the J gene TRBJ2-1; D is unclear. The ends were cut back, 3 bases at V and 2 bases at J, with 11 bases in the middle. The germline V gene has CDR1 MRHNA and CDR2 SNTAGT. The CDR3 contains 15 residues. The CDR3 protein is CASSEFFDPYNEQFF. The CDR3, as DNA: TGTGCCAGCAGTGAGTTCTTTGACCCCTACAATGAGCAGTTCTTC.

This clonotype was seen only a few times. The V call is TRBV27, the J call TRBJ2-5, with D perhaps assigned TRBD1 or TRBD2 (6 bases each). Germline CDR1 and CDR2: MNHEY and SMNVEV (reference sequence). Trimming pared 5 bases from V and 11 bases from J, leaving 24 bases between. This CDR3 region has 15 residues. This chain's CDR3 is CASSMHRGDINEQYF. CDR3 DNA: TGTGCCAGCAGTATGCATAGGGGGGACATTAATGAGCAGTACTTC.

V usage is TRBV4-1 and J usage is TRBJ2-4; tentatively, D is TRBD1 (6 bases). This CDR3 region has 18 residues. In germline, CDR1 is MGHRA, CDR2 YSYEKL. V shed 1 base and J shed 3 bases, with 19 bases lying between them. The CDR3 protein is CASSQGQVELMYKNIQYF. CDR3 sequence (DNA): TGCGCCAGCAGCCAAGGACAGGTTGAGTTGATGTACAAAAACATTCAGTACTTC.

This chain joins TRBV20-1 and TRBJ2-5, with D tentatively TRBD1 or TRBD2 (6 bases each). V lost 5 bases to trimming and J lost 2 bases, with 15 bases between them. Germline CDR1 DFQATT, CDR2 SNEGSKA (reference sequence). The CDR3 is 14 residues long. The CDR3 DNA is TGCAGTGCTGGAACCAGGGGACTTCAAGAGACCCAGTACTTC. It encodes CSAGTRGLQETQYF.

The chain combines TRBV10-3 with TRBJ2-1; D is perhaps TRBD1 or TRBD2 (5 bases each). Germline assignment: CDR1 ENHRY and CDR2 SYGVKD. V was cut by 2 bases and J by 13 bases, with 12 bases left in between. The CDR3 is 12 amino acids. The CDR3 reads CAISEGTKTQFF. The CDR3 coding sequence is TGTGCCATCAGTGAGGGGACGAAGACCCAGTTCTTC.

V usage is TRBV7-2 and J usage is TRBJ1-1; no clear D gene. This CDR3 has 13 residues. Trimming took 1 base from V and 8 from J, leaving 11 bases between them. Looked up from germline, CDR1 is SGHTA and CDR2 is FQGNSA. The CDR3 loop is CASSLVGGREAFF. Here the CDR3 DNA reads TGTGCCAGCAGCTTAGTTGGCGGCCGAGAAGCTTTCTTT.

There are a few counts of this clonotype. The chain employs TRBV4-1 and TRBJ1-4; 7 bases line up with TRBD1. This CDR3 is built from 14 residues. Germline V gene lookup returns CDR1 MGHRA and CDR2 YSYEKL. V dropped 0 bases and J dropped 7; count of bases not matched to a gene: 2. For the CDR3, the DNA is TGCGCCAGCAGCCAAGAAAGGGGGCCTGAAAAACTGTTTTTT. Amino acid sequence: CASSQERGPEKLFF.

The chain is built from TRBV6-1 and TRBJ2-5; TRBD2 might be the D (6 bases). The germline gives CDR1 MNHNS, CDR2 SASEGT. The CDR3 loop spans 14 amino acids. Trimming took 7 bases from V and 5 from J, leaving 17 bases between them. The DNA for the CDR3 is TGTGCCAGCAACCCCGTCCTAGCGAGGGAGACCCAGTACTTC. This sequence encodes CASNPVLARETQYF.

The table lists this clonotype with a few counts. This sequence joins TRBV5-1 and TRBJ1-1; 7 nucleotides align to TRBD1. The CDR3 consists of 16 residues. CDR1 is SGHRS, CDR2 YFSETQ, per germline. The V gene end was trimmed by 3 bases and the J gene end by 4 bases; junction bases not matched to a gene: 12. The CDR3 sequence: CASSSAGDSFGTEAFF. In DNA form, the CDR3 reads TGCGCCAGCAGCTCCGCGGGGGACAGCTTCGGCACTGAAGCTTTCTTT.

The chain combines TRBV29-1 with TRBJ2-5, with D maybe TRBD1 (6 bases). The V gene lost 3 bases and the J gene lost 5 bases, with 10 bases spanning the gap. The CDR3 is made up of 12 amino acids. Germline V gene sequence: CDR1 SQVTM, CDR2 ANQGSEA. CDR3 region: CSVEGASETQYF. In DNA form, the CDR3 reads TGCAGCGTTGAGGGGGCGAGCGAGACCCAGTACTTC.

The CDR3 region has the DNA TGTGCCAGCGTCCCAGGGGGCCTCTACGAGCAGTACTTC. It specifies CASVPGGLYEQYF. This chain joins TRBV27 and TRBJ2-7, with 8 bases identical to TRBD1. The V and J ends lost 8 bases and 3 bases, in that order; junction bases with no gene match: 6. CDR3 length: 13 residues. Germline V CDR1 and CDR2: MNHEY, SMNVEV (reference sequence).

This chain connects TRBV24-1 to TRBJ2-3; 8 bases are a match to TRBD1. The V gene's germline CDR1 is KGHDR and CDR2 SFDVKD. With V trimmed by 4 bases and J by 4 bases, 3 bases remained unmatched. The CDR3 length is 14 residues. CDR3 DNA sequence: TGTGCCACCAGTGAACAGGGGGTCCCAGATACGCAGTATTTT. As protein: CATSEQGVPDTQYF.

In its sample, this clonotype was seen a few times. The CDR3 DNA reads as TGTGCCATCAGTCTCGACGCAGGAGGACAGGGCAAATACAATGAGCAGTTCTTC. This translates into CAISLDAGGQGKYNEQFF. The rearrangement joins TRBV10-3 to TRBJ2-1; 8 nucleotides line up with TRBD1. In germline, CDR1 is ENHRY, CDR2 SYGVKD. The trim removed 5 bases at V and 4 bases at J, leaving 16 bases unmatched. The CDR3 covers 18 residues.

This clonotype was counted between two and nine times. The chain has TRBV19 and TRBJ1-6; the D gene is possibly TRBD1 (6 bases). The CDR3 spans 18 residues. The ends were cut back, 1 base at V and 0 bases at J, with 13 bases in the middle. Germline V gene data show CDR1 as LNHDA and CDR2 as SQIVND (reference sequence). DNA for the CDR3: TGTGCCAGTAGTATAGTGGGGGGGCCGAGCTCCTATAATTCACCCCTCCACTTT. Residues: CASSIVGGPSSYNSPLHF. The variable domain in full, with the rest retrieved from reference TRBV19 and TRBJ1-6, is DGGITQSPKYLFRKEGQNVTLSCEQNLNHDAMYWYRQDPGQGLRLIYYSQIVNDFQKGDIAEGYSVSREKKESFPLTVTSAQKNPTAFYLCASSIVGGPSSYNSPLHFGNGTRLTVT.

This clonotype was counted between two and nine times. This rearrangement joins TRBV6-6 to TRBJ1-2; TRBD1 agrees at 12 bases. V shed 5 bases, J shed 0 bases, and the junction held 7 bases outside the gene matches. This CDR3 is 17 amino acids long. The germline V gene has CDR1 MNHNY and CDR2 SVGAGI (reference sequence). The CDR3 here is CASSRGQGARANYGYTF. The CDR3 coding sequence is TGTGCCAGCAGTAGGGGACAGGGGGCGAGGGCTAACTATGGCTACACCTTC.

The genes are TRBV20-1 and TRBJ1-2, with no clear D. The CDR3 sequence is 11 residues long. V lost 3 bases, J lost 4 bases, and 6 bases lay in between. Germline CDR1 reads DFQATT; CDR2 reads SNEGSKA (reference sequence). The DNA of the CDR3 is TGCAGTGCTAGCGGATTCTATGGCTACACCTTC. It specifies CSASGFYGYTF.

The chain uses TRBV20-1 and TRBJ1-2; D is possibly TRBD1 (5 bases). The V and J ends lost 6 bases and 6 bases respectively, with 11 bases between them. This CDR3 has 11 residues. The germline gives CDR1 DFQATT, CDR2 SNEGSKA (reference sequence). For the CDR3, the DNA is TGCAGTGCCAGCGGGGCTCATGGCTACACCTTC. Its protein is CSASGAHGYTF.